This is a list of T cell receptor beta chains from one sample in a study of blood T cell repertoires in COVID-19. Method: immunoSEQ multiplex PCR; TCRdb's copy keeps in-frame clones and lacks some. The data contain under 30,000 clones, approximately 81% of them singletons. Sequenced sample: peripheral blood. The receptors derive from an elderly man with active COVID-19. CDR3s include the opening cysteine and the closing phenylalanine or tryptophan. The D gene is left open where the match is weak. A clone size is listed for some rows: how often the clone was seen (once, few, many), or a class if it is expanded.

-,TRBV20-1,TRBJ1-3,few,CSVVRENTIYF,TGCAGTGTTGTCAGGGAAAACACCATATATTTT
-,TRBV6-1,TRBJ1-2,-,CASSEGAGRTYGYTF,TGTGCCAGCAGTGAAGGGGCGGGACGGACCTATGGCTACACCTTC
TRBD1,TRBV2,TRBJ2-1,-,CASSGGQGLEQFF,TGTGCCAGCAGTGGGGGACAGGGGCTTGAGCAGTTCTTC
TRBD1,TRBV7-3,TRBJ2-1,-,CASSQSPGQFRPYNEQFF,TGTGCCAGCAGCCAGAGTCCGGGACAGTTCCGGCCCTACAATGAGCAGTTCTTC
TRBD1,TRBV18,TRBJ1-5,-,CASSGTGNNQPQHF,TGTGCCAGCTCAGGGACAGGGAACAATCAGCCCCAGCATTTT
TRBD1,TRBV6-5,TRBJ1-2,-,CASRGQGEDGYTF,TGTGCCAGCAGGGGACAGGGGGAGGATGGCTACACCTTC
-,TRBV19,TRBJ2-1,-,CASSILSGSEQFF,TGTGCCAGTAGTATTCTGTCCGGGTCGGAACAGTTCTTC
-,TRBV28,TRBJ2-7,-,CASSHLTGLEQYF,TGTGCCAGCAGCCACCTAACAGGGCTCGAGCAGTACTTC
-,TRBV5-4,TRBJ2-5,-,CASSLIFGSQETQYF,TGTGCCAGCAGCTTGATATTCGGGTCCCAAGAGACCCAGTACTTC
TRBD2,TRBV19,TRBJ2-3,-,CASTPGLQRADTQYF,TGTGCCAGTACCCCGGGACTACAACGGGCAGATACGCAGTATTTT
TRBD1,TRBV6-5,TRBJ1-2,-,CASSYGGQGTNGYTF,TGTGCCAGCAGTTACGGCGGACAGGGAACCAATGGCTACACCTTC
TRBD1,TRBV3-1/TRBV3-2,TRBJ1-1,-,CASSRQMQGGEAFF,TGTGCCAGCAGTCGTCAAATGCAGGGGGGTGAAGCTTTCTTT
-,TRBV5-4,TRBJ1-6,-,CASRKEAPNSPLHF,TGTGCCAGCAGAAAGGAGGCTCCCAATTCACCCCTCCACTTT
-,TRBV6-5,TRBJ1-4,-,CASSKRQSDEKLFF,TGTGCCAGCAGTAAAAGACAGAGCGATGAAAAACTGTTTTTT
TRBD1,TRBV29-1,TRBJ1-4,once,CSARTGINEKLFF,TGCAGCGCAAGGACAGGGATTAATGAAAAACTGTTTTTT
-,TRBV24-1,TRBJ2-5,-,CATSDIGTEETQYF,TGTGCCACCAGTGACATTGGGACTGAAGAGACCCAGTACTTC
-,TRBV10-3,TRBJ2-2,-,CAISPRDRGNGELFF,TGTGCCATCAGTCCCAGGGATAGGGGGAACGGGGAGCTGTTTTTT
TRBD2,TRBV7-9,TRBJ2-1,-,CASSVSGGAYNEQFF,TGTGCCAGCAGCGTTAGCGGGGGAGCCTACAATGAGCAGTTCTTC
TRBD1,TRBV30,TRBJ1-2,-,CAWRKTGQFYGYTF,TGTGCCTGGAGAAAGACAGGGCAATTCTATGGCTACACCTTC
-,TRBV11-2,TRBJ1-2,-,CASSPRGIYGYTF,TGTGCCAGCAGCCCTAGGGGGATCTATGGCTACACCTTC
TRBD1,TRBV2,TRBJ1-1,-,CASRGQMNTEAFF,TGTGCCAGCAGGGGACAGATGAACACTGAAGCTTTCTTT
TRBD2,TRBV20-1,TRBJ2-4,-,CSASSRTSGGDIQYF,TGCAGTGCTAGTTCCCGGACTAGCGGGGGGGACATTCAGTACTTC
TRBD2,TRBV6-5,TRBJ2-1,-,CASNPGTSSYNEQFF,TGTGCCAGCAATCCAGGGACTAGCAGTTACAATGAGCAGTTCTTC
TRBD1,TRBV6-5,TRBJ1-2,once,CASNPTGDVGYTF,TGTGCCAGCAACCCGACAGGGGATGTTGGCTACACCTTC
TRBD2,TRBV5-6,TRBJ2-5,-,CASSLTGLAKETQYF,TGTGCCAGCAGCTTGACTGGACTAGCGAAAGAGACCCAGTACTTC
-,TRBV19,TRBJ2-1,-,CASSVTGTPLWDEQFF,TGTGCCAGTAGCGTAACAGGGACCCCTCTTTGGGATGAGCAGTTCTTC
TRBD1,TRBV23-1,TRBJ2-7,-,CASSPGQGLYEQYF,TGCGCCAGCAGTCCGGGACAGGGGCTCTACGAGCAGTACTTC
-,TRBV5-8,TRBJ1-2,-,CASSSGQGRHYGYTF,TGTGCCAGCAGCTCCGGGCAGGGGCGCCACTATGGCTACACCTTC
-,TRBV2,TRBJ1-2,-,CASSEYVGGGRIDGYTF,TGTGCCAGCAGTGAATATGTAGGGGGGGGACGGATCGATGGCTACACCTTC
-,TRBV11-2,TRBJ1-4,-,CASSAQFATNEKLFF,TGTGCCAGCAGCGCACAGTTTGCAACTAATGAAAAACTGTTTTTT
TRBD1,TRBV7-9,TRBJ1-6,-,CASGSVSGGSPNSPLHF,TGTGCCAGCGGAAGCGTGTCAGGGGGGTCTCCTAATTCACCCCTCCACTTT
-,TRBV4-2,TRBJ1-2,few,CASSQDPRNGYTF,TGTGCCAGCAGCCAAGACCCCAGGAACGGCTACACCTTC
TRBD2,TRBV7-9,TRBJ2-3,-,CASTHGGDVDTQYF,TGTGCCAGCACCCACGGGGGGGATGTGGATACGCAGTATTTT
TRBD1,TRBV6-5,TRBJ2-5,-,CASSYPGQQKQETQYF,TGTGCCAGCAGTTACCCGGGACAGCAAAAACAAGAGACCCAGTACTTC
-,TRBV3-1/TRBV3-2,TRBJ1-4,-,CASSLSTGLRTNEKLFF,TGTGCCAGCAGCCTTTCCACAGGGTTAAGGACTAATGAAAAACTGTTTTTT
TRBD1,TRBV5-6,TRBJ2-3,-,CASSSDRGRFGTQYF,TGTGCCAGCAGCTCGGACAGGGGGCGGTTCGGTACGCAGTATTTT
TRBD2,TRBV5-4,TRBJ2-1,-,CASSSSRTSGNNEQFF,TGTGCCAGCAGCTCCTCTAGGACTAGCGGGAACAATGAGCAGTTCTTC